This T cell receptor beta chain was obtained from a study of OX40 agonist ivuxolimab in advanced cancers. Study details: A mean age of about 56 years, range about 20 to 90, was recorded, and approximately 85% were male. Allowance was made for prior anti-PD-1, anti-PD-L1 or anti-CTLA-4 therapy, and 35% to 40% had some. Three patients, one with hepatocellular carcinoma and two with cutaneous melanoma, achieved partial responses.

Germline V gene lookup returns CDR1 SQVTM and CDR2 ANQGSEA. V was cut by 8 bases and J by 8 bases, with 19 bases left in between. The CDR3 is 13 residues long. A remark on this clone: Its antigen is as yet unknown.

Broader study findings: Blood T cells, both CD4+ and CD8+, expanded clonally by week 6 at 0.1 to 3.0 mg/kg.

TCRdb's copy holds only in-frame clones and misses some; the assay was immunoSEQ multiplex PCR. The table has some 20,000 clones, roughly 90% seen once. The genes are TRBV29-1 and TRBJ2-1, with a tentative D call TRBD2 (6 bases). This specimen was CD4+ or CD8+ T cells sorted from blood, taken in a trial of the OX40 agonist ivuxolimab. The receptor was isolated from an adult with an advanced solid tumor such as melanoma, head and neck, liver or kidney cancer. The CDR3, as DNA: TGCAGCTTACCCGTGGGGGGAGTAGATGAGCAGTTCTTC. Amino acid sequence: CSLPVGGVDEQFF.